This T cell receptor beta chain is from a study of low-dose radiotherapy and immunotherapy resistance in tumors. On the study more broadly: Across 26 weeks, 13 Gy in total went to Cohort 2, delivered as 1 Gy per fraction every two weeks. Aspirin 300 mg was given orally each day for four cycles from cycle 1 day 1.

The CDR3 is 14 amino acids. Trimming took off 8 bases at V and 0 bases at J, with 13 bases between the two ends. This clonotype was counted between two and nine times. One base separates it from a far larger clone, so it is likely a read error. The time point denotes: before trial treatment. In the RACIN dose-escalation trial, donors got nivolumab plus ipilimumab with aspirin, cyclophosphamide and radiotherapy. TRAV- and TRBV-specific primers were used for first-strand cDNA, which covered alpha and beta chains. Both a constant-region primer and a V-primer adapter served to amplify TCRs across roughly 21 PCR cycles. The authors amplified isolated mRNA by in vitro transcription. MiXCR, applied by TCRdb to the reads, yields one record per CDR3 protein. Here the sample spans approximately 90,000 distinct CDR3 sequences, 9% to 9.5% being singletons.

The clonotype originates from a male donor with prostate cancer. V gene TRBV5-3 combines with J gene TRBJ2-3, with D unresolved. TRBV5-3 is an ORF for which the function is uncertain. The source material was PBMCs, sampled before treatment. CDR3 bases: TGTGCCAGCCTCCGGGCCCCTAGCACAGATACGCAGTATTTT. It yields the protein CASLRAPSTDTQYF.